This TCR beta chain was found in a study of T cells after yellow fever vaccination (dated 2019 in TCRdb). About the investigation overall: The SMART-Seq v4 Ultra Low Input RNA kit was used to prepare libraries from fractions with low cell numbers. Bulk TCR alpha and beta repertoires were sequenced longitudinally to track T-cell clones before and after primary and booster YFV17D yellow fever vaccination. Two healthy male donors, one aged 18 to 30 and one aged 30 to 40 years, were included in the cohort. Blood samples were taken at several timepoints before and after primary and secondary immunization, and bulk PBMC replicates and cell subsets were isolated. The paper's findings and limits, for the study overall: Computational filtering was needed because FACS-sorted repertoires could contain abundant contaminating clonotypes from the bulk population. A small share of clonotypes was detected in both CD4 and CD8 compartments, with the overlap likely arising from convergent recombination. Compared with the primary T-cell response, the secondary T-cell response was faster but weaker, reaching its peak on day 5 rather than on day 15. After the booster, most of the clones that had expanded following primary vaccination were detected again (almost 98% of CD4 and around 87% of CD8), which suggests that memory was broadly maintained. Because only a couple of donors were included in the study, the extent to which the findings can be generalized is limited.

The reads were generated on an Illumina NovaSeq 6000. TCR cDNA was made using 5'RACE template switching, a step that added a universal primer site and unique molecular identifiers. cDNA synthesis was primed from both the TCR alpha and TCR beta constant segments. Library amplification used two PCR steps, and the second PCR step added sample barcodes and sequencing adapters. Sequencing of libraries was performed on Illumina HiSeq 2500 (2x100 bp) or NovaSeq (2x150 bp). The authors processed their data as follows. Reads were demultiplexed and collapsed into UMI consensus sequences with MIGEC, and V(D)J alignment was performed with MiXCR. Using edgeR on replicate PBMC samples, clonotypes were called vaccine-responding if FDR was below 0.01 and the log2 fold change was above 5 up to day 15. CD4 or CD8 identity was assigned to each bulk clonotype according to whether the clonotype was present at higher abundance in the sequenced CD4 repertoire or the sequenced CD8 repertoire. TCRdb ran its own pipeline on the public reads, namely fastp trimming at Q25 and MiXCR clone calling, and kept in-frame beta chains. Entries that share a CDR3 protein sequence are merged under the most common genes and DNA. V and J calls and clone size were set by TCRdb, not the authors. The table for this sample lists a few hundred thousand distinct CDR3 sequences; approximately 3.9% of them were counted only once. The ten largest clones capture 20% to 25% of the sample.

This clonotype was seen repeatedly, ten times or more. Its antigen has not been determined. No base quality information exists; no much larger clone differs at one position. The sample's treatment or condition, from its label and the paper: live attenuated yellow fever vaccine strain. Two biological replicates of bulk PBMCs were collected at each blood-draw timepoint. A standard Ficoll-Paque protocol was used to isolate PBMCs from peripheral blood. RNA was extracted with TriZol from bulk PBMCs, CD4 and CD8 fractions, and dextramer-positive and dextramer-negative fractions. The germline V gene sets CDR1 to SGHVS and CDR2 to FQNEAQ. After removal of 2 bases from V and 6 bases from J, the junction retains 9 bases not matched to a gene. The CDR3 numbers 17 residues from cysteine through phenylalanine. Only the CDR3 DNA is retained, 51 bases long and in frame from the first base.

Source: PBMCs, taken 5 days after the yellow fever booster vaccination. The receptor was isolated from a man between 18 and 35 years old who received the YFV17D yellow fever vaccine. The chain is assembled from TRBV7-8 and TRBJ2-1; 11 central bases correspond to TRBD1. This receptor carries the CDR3 CASSLNRDRGYSNEQFF. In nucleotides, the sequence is TGTGCCAGCAGCTTAAATCGGGACAGGGGGTATAGCAATGAGCAGTTCTTC.